What follows is one TCR beta chain and its context. Its antigen is unknown. The CDR3 totals 15 residues. V lost 6 bases and J 2 bases, leaving 17 bases between the germline ends. This sample stems from a study of T-cell reconstitution after alpha-beta-depleted transplantation in children. General study results and limits: Day-60 TCRbeta diversity that was high in some patients was derived from surviving recipient T cells and thymic progenitors. Several hundred expanded graft clones reportedly were the source of alpha-beta T cells about two months after transplant. Newly made T cells mostly supplied T-cell counts and diversity one year after transplant.

Unique molecular identifiers were used in preparing the TCRbeta library. Each CDR3 protein is one row after TCRdb ran MiXCR on the PCR reads. This repertoire shows about 420,000 distinct CDR3 sequences, under 20% found once; its top ten account for 29%. This clonotype was obtained from a boy less than two years old who had a stem cell transplant for Wiskott-Aldrich syndrome, so the T cells may come from the graft donor. This chain links TRBV12-3 or TRBV12-4 with TRBJ2-7; tentatively, D is TRBD1 (6 bases). The source was PBMCs, mostly from graft donor cells, collected 360 days after TCRalphabeta/CD19-depleted stem cell transplant. CDR3 nucleotide sequence: TGTGCCAGCAGGGCTACAGGGCAGATCGCCTACGAGCAGTACTTC. Translated: CASRATGQIAYEQYF.